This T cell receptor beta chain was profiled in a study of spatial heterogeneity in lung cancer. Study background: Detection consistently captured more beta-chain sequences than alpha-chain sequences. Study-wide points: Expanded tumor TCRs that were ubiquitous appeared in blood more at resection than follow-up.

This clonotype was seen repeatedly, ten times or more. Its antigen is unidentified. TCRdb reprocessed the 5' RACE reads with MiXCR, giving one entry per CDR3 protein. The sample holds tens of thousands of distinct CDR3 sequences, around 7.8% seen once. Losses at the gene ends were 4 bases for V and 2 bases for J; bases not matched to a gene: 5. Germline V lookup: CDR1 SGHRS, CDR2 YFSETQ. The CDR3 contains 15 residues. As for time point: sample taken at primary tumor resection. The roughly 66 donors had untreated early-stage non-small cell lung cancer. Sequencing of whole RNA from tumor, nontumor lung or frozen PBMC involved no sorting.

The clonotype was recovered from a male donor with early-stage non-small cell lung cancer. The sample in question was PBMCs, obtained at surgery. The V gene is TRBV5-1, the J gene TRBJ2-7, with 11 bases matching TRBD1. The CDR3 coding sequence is TGCGCCAGCAGCCAAGGACAGGGGGCGACCTACGAGCAGTACTTC. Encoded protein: CASSQGQGATYEQYF.